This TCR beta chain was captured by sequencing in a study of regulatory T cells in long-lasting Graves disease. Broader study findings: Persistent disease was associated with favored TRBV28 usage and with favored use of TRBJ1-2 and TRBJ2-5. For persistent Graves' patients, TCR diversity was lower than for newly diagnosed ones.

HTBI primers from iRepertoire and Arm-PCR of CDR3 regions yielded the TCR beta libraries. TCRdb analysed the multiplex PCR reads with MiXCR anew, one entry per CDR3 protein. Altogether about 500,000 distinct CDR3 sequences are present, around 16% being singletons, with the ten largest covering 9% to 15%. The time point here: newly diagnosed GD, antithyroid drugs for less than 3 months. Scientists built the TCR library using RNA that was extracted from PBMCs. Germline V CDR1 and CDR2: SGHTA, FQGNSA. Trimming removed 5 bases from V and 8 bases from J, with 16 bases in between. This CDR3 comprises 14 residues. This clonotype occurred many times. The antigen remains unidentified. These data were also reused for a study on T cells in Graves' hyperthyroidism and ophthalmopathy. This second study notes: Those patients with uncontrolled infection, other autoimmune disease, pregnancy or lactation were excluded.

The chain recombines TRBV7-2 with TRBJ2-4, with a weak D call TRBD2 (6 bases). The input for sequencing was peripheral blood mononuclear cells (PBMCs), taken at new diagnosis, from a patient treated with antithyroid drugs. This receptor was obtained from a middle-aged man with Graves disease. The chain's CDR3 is CASSAGDSSHIQYF. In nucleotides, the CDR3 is TGTGCCAGCAGCGCTGGGGACTCCTCCCACATTCAGTACTTC.